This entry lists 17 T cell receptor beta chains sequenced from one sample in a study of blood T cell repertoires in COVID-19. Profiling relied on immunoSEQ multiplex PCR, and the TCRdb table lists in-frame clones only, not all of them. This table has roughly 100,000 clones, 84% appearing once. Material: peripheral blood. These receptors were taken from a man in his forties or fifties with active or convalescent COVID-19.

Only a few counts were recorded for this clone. DNA of the CDR3: TGTGCCAGCAGCTTGGGTCGCACTGAAGCTTTCTTT. Amino acids: CASSLGRTEAFF. The chain links TRBV5-6 to TRBJ1-1; D remains unclear. Germline values: CDR1 SGHDT, CDR2 YYEEEE. The CDR3 spans 12 residues. The V end was cut by 0 bases, the J end by 4 bases, with 4 bases between.

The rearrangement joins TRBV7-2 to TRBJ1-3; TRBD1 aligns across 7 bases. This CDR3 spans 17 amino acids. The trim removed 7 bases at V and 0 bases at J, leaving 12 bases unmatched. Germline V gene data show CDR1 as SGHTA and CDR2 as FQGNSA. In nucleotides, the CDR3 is TGTGCCAGCACCCCAAGGAACAGGGGAACCTCTGGAAACACCATATATTTT. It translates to CASTPRNRGTSGNTIYF. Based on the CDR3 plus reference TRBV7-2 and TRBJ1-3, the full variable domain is GAGVSQSPSNKVTEKGKDVELRCDPISGHTALYWYRQSLGQGLEFLIYFQGNSAPDKSGLPSDRFSAERTGGSVSTLTIQRTQQEDSAVYLCASTPRNRGTSGNTIYFGEGSWLTVV.

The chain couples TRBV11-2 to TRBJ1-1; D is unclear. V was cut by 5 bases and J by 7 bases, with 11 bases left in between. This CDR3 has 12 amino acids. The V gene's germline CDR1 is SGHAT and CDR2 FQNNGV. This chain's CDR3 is CASSPAHYEAFF. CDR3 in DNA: TGTGCCAGCAGCCCGGCCCACTATGAAGCTTTCTTT.

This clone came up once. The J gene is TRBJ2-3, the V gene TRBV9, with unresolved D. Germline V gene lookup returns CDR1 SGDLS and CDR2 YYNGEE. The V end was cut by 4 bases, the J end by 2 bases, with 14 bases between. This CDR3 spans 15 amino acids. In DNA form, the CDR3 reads TGTGCCAGCAGCCCGCGCCCCCTTACCACAGATACGCAGTATTTT. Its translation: CASSPRPLTTDTQYF.

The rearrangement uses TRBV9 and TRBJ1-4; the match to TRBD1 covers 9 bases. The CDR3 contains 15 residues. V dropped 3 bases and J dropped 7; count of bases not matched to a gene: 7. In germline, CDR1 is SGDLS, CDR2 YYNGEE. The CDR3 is CASSAAQGAIEKLFF. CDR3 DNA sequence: TGTGCCAGCAGCGCCGCACAGGGGGCAATTGAAAAACTGTTTTTT.

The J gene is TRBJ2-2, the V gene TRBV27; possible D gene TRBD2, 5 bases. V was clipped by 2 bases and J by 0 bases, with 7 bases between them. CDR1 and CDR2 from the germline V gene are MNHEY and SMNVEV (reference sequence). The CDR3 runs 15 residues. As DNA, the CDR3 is TGTGCCAGCAGTTTAGCCGGGGCGAACACCGGGGAGCTGTTTTTT. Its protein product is CASSLAGANTGELFF.

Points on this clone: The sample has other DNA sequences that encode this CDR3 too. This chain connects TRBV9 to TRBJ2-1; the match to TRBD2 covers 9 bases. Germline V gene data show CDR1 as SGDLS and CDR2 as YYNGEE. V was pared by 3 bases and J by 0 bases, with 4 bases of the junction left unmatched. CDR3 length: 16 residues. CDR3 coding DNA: TGTGCCAGCAGCGGCAGCGGGGGGCACTCCTACAATGAGCAGTTCTTC. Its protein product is CASSGSGGHSYNEQFF.

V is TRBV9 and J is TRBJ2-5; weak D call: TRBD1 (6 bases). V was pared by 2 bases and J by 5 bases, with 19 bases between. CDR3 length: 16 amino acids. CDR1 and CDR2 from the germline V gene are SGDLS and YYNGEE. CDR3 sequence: CASSVDQGTSGETQYF. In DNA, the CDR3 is TGTGCCAGCAGCGTGGACCAAGGGACATCGGGCGAGACCCAGTACTTC. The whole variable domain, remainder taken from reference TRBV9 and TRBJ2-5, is DSGVTQTPKHLITATGQRVTLRCSPRSGDLSVYWYQQSLDQGLQFLIQYYNGEERAKGNILERFSAQQFPDLHSELNLSSLELGDSALYFCASSVDQGTSGETQYFGPGTRLLVL.

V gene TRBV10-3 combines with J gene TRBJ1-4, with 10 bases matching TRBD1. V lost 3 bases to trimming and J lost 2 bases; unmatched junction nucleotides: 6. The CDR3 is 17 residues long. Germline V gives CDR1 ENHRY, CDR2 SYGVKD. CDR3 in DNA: TGTGCCATCAGTGATAAAGGACAGGGGGGGACTAATGAAAAACTGTTTTTT. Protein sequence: CAISDKGQGGTNEKLFF.

The CDR3 reads CSVAVTGNSNQPQHF. The CDR3 DNA sequence: TGCAGCGTTGCTGTGACAGGGAATAGCAATCAGCCCCAGCATTTT. The V call is TRBV29-1, the J call TRBJ1-5, with 7 bases identical to TRBD1. The CDR3 is 15 amino acids. The germline gives CDR1 SQVTM, CDR2 ANQGSEA. V shed 4 bases and J 0 bases; nucleotides not matched to a gene: 6.

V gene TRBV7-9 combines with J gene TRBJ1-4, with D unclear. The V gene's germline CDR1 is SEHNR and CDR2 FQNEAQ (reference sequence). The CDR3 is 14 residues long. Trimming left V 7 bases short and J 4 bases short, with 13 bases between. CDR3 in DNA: TGTGCCAGCACCCAAGGAGGGTATAATGAAAAACTGTTTTTT. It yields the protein CASTQGGYNEKLFF.

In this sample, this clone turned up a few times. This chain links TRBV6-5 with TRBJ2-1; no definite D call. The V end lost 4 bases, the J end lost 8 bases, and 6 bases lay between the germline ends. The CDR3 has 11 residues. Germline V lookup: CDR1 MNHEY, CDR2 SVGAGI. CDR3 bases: TGTGCCAGCAGTTGGGCGCATGAGCAGTTCTTC. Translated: CASSWAHEQFF.

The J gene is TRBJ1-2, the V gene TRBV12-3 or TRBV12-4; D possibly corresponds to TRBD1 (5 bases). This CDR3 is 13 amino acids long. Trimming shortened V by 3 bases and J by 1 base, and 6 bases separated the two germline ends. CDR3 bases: TGTGCCAGCAGTTTTCAGGGTAACTATGGCTACACCTTC. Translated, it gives CASSFQGNYGYTF.

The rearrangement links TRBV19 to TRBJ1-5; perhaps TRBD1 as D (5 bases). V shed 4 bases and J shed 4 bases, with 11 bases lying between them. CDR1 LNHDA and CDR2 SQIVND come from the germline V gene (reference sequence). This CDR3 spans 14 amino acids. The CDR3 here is CASSTTGINQPQHF. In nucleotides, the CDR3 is TGTGCCAGTAGTACCACAGGAATTAATCAGCCCCAGCATTTT.

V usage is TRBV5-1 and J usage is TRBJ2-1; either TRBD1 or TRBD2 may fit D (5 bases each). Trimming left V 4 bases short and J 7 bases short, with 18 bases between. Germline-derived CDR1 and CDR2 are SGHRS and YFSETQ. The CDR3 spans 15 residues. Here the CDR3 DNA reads TGCGCCAGCAGCGTGGGACCGCCGCGGTGGAATGAGCAGTTCTTC. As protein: CASSVGPPRWNEQFF.

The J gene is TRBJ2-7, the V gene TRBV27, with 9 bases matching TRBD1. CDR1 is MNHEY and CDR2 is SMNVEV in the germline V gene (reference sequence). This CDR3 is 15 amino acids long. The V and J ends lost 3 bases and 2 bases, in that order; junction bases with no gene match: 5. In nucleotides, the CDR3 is TGTGCCAGCAGTTTTCTGGGACAGGGACCCTACGAGCAGTACTTC. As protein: CASSFLGQGPYEQYF.

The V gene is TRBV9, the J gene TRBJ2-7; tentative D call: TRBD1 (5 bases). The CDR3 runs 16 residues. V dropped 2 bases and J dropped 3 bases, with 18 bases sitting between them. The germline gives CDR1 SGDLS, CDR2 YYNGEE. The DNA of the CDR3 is TGTGCCAGCAGCGTCGGGCTTACAGAAGGGGTCTACGAGCAGTACTTC. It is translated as CASSVGLTEGVYEQYF.